This T cell receptor (beta chain) derives from a study of T-cell memory formation after mild COVID-19. Study at large: Clusters were largely donor specific. Study-level points and caveats: While clones contracting from day 15 to 85 were balanced between CD4 and CD8, later expanders leaned CD4+. In pre-infection memory, a portion of responding clones appeared, which suggested that cross-reactive memory joined.

V shed 2 bases and J shed 3 bases, with 7 bases lying between them. The CDR3 sequence is 13 residues long. Germline V lookup: CDR1 SNHLY, CDR2 FYNNEI. Concerning this clonotype: The antigen is undetermined.

TCRdb independently ran MiXCR on the 5' RACE reads; one entry per CDR3 protein. The sample carries about 250,000 distinct CDR3 sequences, 15% recorded once. This receptor was taken from an adult woman who had mild COVID-19 (a few samples of this study predate the infection). Cell type and time point are not known. Sample: PBMCs or a T cell subset sorted from them (not recorded which). The chain recombines TRBV2 with TRBJ1-2; D not certain. CDR3 amino acids: CASSESGDYGYTF. The CDR3 region has the DNA TGTGCCAGCAGTGAATCGGGAGACTATGGCTACACCTTC.